The following is a T cell receptor (beta chain) sequence with its context. At one end, the junction sequence differs from germline, possibly due to a read error. Sample time point: after dendritic cell vaccination, including at tumor progression/relapse. This table comes from immunoSEQ multiplex PCR, and its TCRdb copy is limited to in-frame clones, with some not included. The sample includes approximately 91,000 clones, approximately 78% of them seen just once. Per germline, CDR1 SGDLS and CDR2 YYNGEE. CDR3 size: 14 residues. This entry is derived from a study of glioma-infiltrating T cells after dendritic cell vaccination.

The receptor comes from a human donor with glioblastoma. The V and J genes are TRBV9 and TRBJ2-5; 7 nucleotides line up with TRBD2. This specimen consisted of blood, obtained after dendritic cell vaccination. The DNA of the CDR3 is TGTGCCGGCAGCGTAGTGGGGGGGGGAGAGACCCAGTACTTC. Its translation is CAGSVVGGGETQYF.